These 18 T cell receptor beta chains share one sample of origin, sequenced in a study of Graves' ophthalmopathy and Graves' hyperthyroidism. RNA transcripts were the template, and TCR beta CDR3 regions were amplified from them. HTBI primers primed a first-round RT-PCR, and a second-round multiplex PCR followed. Each CDR3 protein gets one entry after TCRdb re-called the multiplex PCR reads with MiXCR. Of hundreds of thousands of distinct CDR3 sequences listed, less than 55% are singletons. The sample comprised peripheral blood. The receptors derive from an adult man with Graves' ophthalmopathy.

A few counts support this clonotype. The chain joins TRBV4-2 to TRBJ1-1; D might be TRBD1 (5 bases). From germline, CDR1 is LGHNA and CDR2 YNFKEQ. The germline V and J ends were trimmed by 5 bases and 5 bases, with 15 bases remaining between them. The CDR3 consists of 14 residues. The CDR3 DNA sequence: TGTGCCAGCAGCTTGGAAGGGGCATCAACTGAAGCTTTCTTT. Residues: CASSLEGASTEAFF.

The rearrangement links TRBV10-1 to TRBJ2-5; D might be TRBD1 (5 bases). Looked up from germline, CDR1 is WNHNN and CDR2 is SYGVQD (reference sequence). Trimming took off 3 bases at V and 2 bases at J, with 13 bases between the two ends. The CDR3 loop spans 15 amino acids. This chain's CDR3 is CASSEGPGLQETQYF. CDR3 nucleotides: TGCGCCAGCAGTGAAGGTCCAGGGCTTCAAGAGACCCAGTACTTC.

The gene calls are TRBV6-1 and TRBJ1-3; no clear D gene. V was clipped by 2 bases and J by 2 bases, with 10 bases between them. CDR3 length: 15 residues. Germline loops: CDR1 MNHNS, CDR2 SASEGT. The CDR3 DNA reads as TGTGCCAGCAGTGAACGGGGTAGGCCTGGAAACACCATATATTTT. Translation: CASSERGRPGNTIYF.

This clonotype was seen a few times. The gene calls are TRBV10-3 and TRBJ2-1, with TRBD2 identical over 14 bases. The V gene end was trimmed by 1 base and the J gene end by 9 bases; junction bases not matched to a gene: 8. CDR1 is ENHRY, CDR2 SYGVKD, per germline. CDR3 length equals 17 residues. The CDR3: CAISEYEGLAGESEQFF. The CDR3 DNA reads as TGTGCCATCAGTGAGTACGAGGGACTAGCGGGAGAGAGTGAGCAGTTCTTC.

The chain couples TRBV6-4 to TRBJ2-7; possible D gene TRBD2, 5 bases. CDR1 is MRHNA and CDR2 is SNTAGT in the germline V gene. The CDR3 is 12 residues long. Trimming removed 6 bases from V and 7 bases from J, with 13 bases in between. The CDR3 region has the DNA TGTGCCAGCAGGCCGAGGGCCGGGGAGCAGTACTTC. Protein: CASRPRAGEQYF.

V gene TRBV29-1 combines with J gene TRBJ1-1, with 7 bases matching TRBD1. The length of the CDR3 is 11 residues. Looked up from germline, CDR1 is SQVTM and CDR2 is ANQGSEA. The V segment lost 2 bases and the J segment 7 bases; nucleotides outside the gene matches: 1. The CDR3 region has the DNA TGCAGCGTTGAAAGACAGGGTGAAGCTTTCTTT. Protein product: CSVERQGEAFF.

The V call is TRBV19, the J call TRBJ2-7, with D possibly TRBD2 on 5 matching bases. CDR1 LNHDA and CDR2 SQIVND come from the germline V gene (reference sequence). Trimming shortened V by 2 bases and J by 3 bases, and 8 bases separated the two germline ends. The CDR3 loop spans 13 amino acids. CDR3 protein: CASSIYEGYEQYF. The CDR3 DNA reads as TGTGCCAGTAGTATATATGAGGGCTACGAGCAGTACTTC. The whole variable domain, remainder taken from reference TRBV19 and TRBJ2-7, is DGGITQSPKYLFRKEGQNVTLSCEQNLNHDAMYWYRQDPGQGLRLIYYSQIVNDFQKGDIAEGYSVSREKKESFPLTVTSAQKNPTAFYLCASSIYEGYEQYFGPGTRLTVT.

The rearrangement uses TRBV10-3 and TRBJ2-7, with TRBD1 identical over 7 bases. V was clipped by 10 bases and J by 4 bases; unmatched bases: 13. This CDR3 has 14 amino acids. Germline V gives CDR1 ENHRY, CDR2 SYGVKD. CDR3: CASCTGADRYEQYF. The DNA of the CDR3 is TGTGCCAGCTGTACAGGGGCTGATCGATACGAGCAGTACTTC.

The chain carries TRBV7-8 and TRBJ2-5; TRBD2 matches at 8 bases. V trimming: 5 bases; J trimming: 4 bases; junction bases outside the gene matches: 3. The CDR3 spans 13 residues. Germline CDR1 SGHVS, CDR2 FQNEAQ. The CDR3, as DNA: TGTGCCAGCAGCATTACTAGCGGAGAGACCCAGTACTTC. Translated, it gives CASSITSGETQYF.

This clonotype was picked up one time. V and J are TRBV7-9 and TRBJ1-2, with unresolved D. From germline, CDR1 is SEHNR and CDR2 FQNEAQ (reference sequence). Trimming left V 4 bases short and J 8 bases short, with 11 bases between. The CDR3 consists of 12 residues. This chain's CDR3 is CASSSRLGGYTF. Here the CDR3 DNA reads TGTGCCAGCAGCTCCAGGTTGGGAGGCTACACCTTC.

This clonotype was observed a handful of times. The chain carries TRBV24-1 and TRBJ1-2; D is perhaps TRBD1 (5 bases). Germline lookup yields CDR1 KGHDR and CDR2 SFDVKD. The V gene lost 4 bases and the J gene lost 5 bases, with 13 bases spanning the gap. This CDR3 region has 14 residues. The CDR3 DNA reads as TGTGCCACCAGTGACACTCCGGACACTTATGGCTACACCTTC. Its protein is CATSDTPDTYGYTF.

V is TRBV29-1 and J is TRBJ2-2; possibly TRBD1 or TRBD2 for D (6 bases each). The CDR3 has 16 amino acids. V lost 0 bases, J lost 8 bases, and 19 bases lay in between. Germline CDR1 SQVTM, CDR2 ANQGSEA. As DNA, the CDR3 is TGCAGCGTTGAAGATCTTAGGGGGGAGTCGTCGGGGGAGCTGTTTTTT. This translates into CSVEDLRGESSGELFF.

V gene TRBV2 combines with J gene TRBJ2-6; tentative D call: TRBD1 (5 bases). CDR1 and CDR2 (germline): SNHLY, FYNNEI. The length of the CDR3 is 17 residues. Trimming shortened V by 5 bases and J by 2 bases, and 16 bases separated the two germline ends. CDR3 nucleotide sequence: TGTGCCAGCAGTTACTCGACACAGGTTGCTGGGGCCAACGTCCTGACTTTC. Translated: CASSYSTQVAGANVLTF.

The CDR3, as DNA: TGTGCCAGCAGTCCCGGGGCAGATCGGGAAAAACTGTTTTTT. As protein: CASSPGADREKLFF. The V gene is TRBV6-1, the J gene TRBJ1-4; the D gene is possibly TRBD1 (5 bases). CDR3 length: 14 residues. Between the trimmed V and J ends, which lost 5 bases and 8 bases, there was a span of 15 bases. The germline V gene encodes CDR1 MNHNS and CDR2 SASEGT.

The genes are TRBV29-1 and TRBJ2-5; tentative D call: TRBD1 (6 bases). The germline gives CDR1 SQVTM, CDR2 ANQGSEA. The CDR3 has 19 amino acids. V was pared by 8 bases and J by 4 bases, with 35 bases between. Here the CDR3 reads CSMNASDQAGAAPGETQYF. The CDR3 DNA sequence: TGCAGCATGAATGCCAGCGACCAGGCAGGGGCCGCCCCCGGAGAGACCCAGTACTTC.

V usage is TRBV29-1 and J usage is TRBJ1-3; D is ambiguous. V was trimmed by 3 bases and J by 0 bases, leaving 6 bases between them. The CDR3 spans 13 residues. Germline V gene sequence: CDR1 SQVTM, CDR2 ANQGSEA. Written as DNA, the CDR3 is TGCAGCGTTGATGGGGACTCTGGAAACACCATATATTTT. As protein: CSVDGDSGNTIYF.

Concerning this clonotype: Being one base from a much bigger clone, this may be a read error. The chain combines TRBV10-1 with TRBJ1-1; D unclear. CDR3 size: 13 residues. Per the germline V gene, CDR1 is WNHNN and CDR2 is SYGVQD (reference sequence). The CDR3 spells CAGSESSGYSAFF. The CDR3 DNA follows: TGCGCCGGCAGTGAGTCGTCGGGGTATTCAGCTTTCTTT.

This clonotype was seen a few times. The chain carries TRBV12-5 and TRBJ1-2, with D possibly being TRBD1 (5 bases). The CDR3 extends over 13 amino acids. Germline assignment: CDR1 LGHNT and CDR2 FRNRAP. The V and J ends lost 6 bases and 4 bases respectively, with 12 bases between them. The CDR3 here is CASGKDSFYGYTF. CDR3 in DNA: TGTGCTAGTGGGAAAGACAGCTTCTATGGCTACACCTTC.